Sequencing of this TCR beta chain was carried out in a study of cytomegalovirus exposure and HLA in healthy donors. The PCR had 60 Vbeta and 13 Jbeta primers. The protocol was immunoSEQ multiplex PCR, while the TCRdb copy is restricted to in-frame clones and leaves out a portion. In the table there are around 210,000 clones, approximately 80% of which are singletons. The CDR3 totals 14 residues. Germline CDR1 is SEHNR and CDR2 is FQNEAQ (reference sequence). Trimming removed 1 base at V and 5 bases at J, with 11 bases between. Donors consisted of healthy bone marrow donors. J is TRBJ1-1 and V is TRBV7-9; maybe TRBD1 (5 bases). The sample taken for sequencing was PBMCs. The receptor's source is a man between 45 and 60 years old in good health and CMV-seronegative. The CDR3 bases are TGTGCCAGCAGCTTAGTCAGGGACTCGACTGAAGCTTTCTTT. Its translation is CASSLVRDSTEAFF.